The sequence of this T cell receptor (beta chain) was determined in a study of blood T cell repertoires in COVID-19. About the research overall: Samples came from the United States, Italy and Spain, spanning acute and convalescent COVID-19.

In the source study's methods: Reference gene primer amplification gave nucleated cell count estimates. The table came from immunoSEQ multiplex PCR; TCRdb's copy has only in-frame clones and leaves some out. V and J calls and clone size are copied from that table; D and trimming were computed from the DNA. The sample has hundreds of thousands of clones; 85% to 90% are singletons. Germline loops: CDR1 SQVTM, CDR2 ANQGSEA. Trimming cost V 3 bases and J 4 bases; bases outside gene matches: 4. The CDR3 is 14 residues long. Input material: PBMCs or T cells enriched from blood (not recorded which). The sequence was collected from a man under 40 who had been exposed to COVID-19. This chain connects TRBV29-1 to TRBJ1-2, with 11 bases matching TRBD1. The CDR3 region has the DNA TGCAGCGTTGATTACGGGACAGGGGGCTATGGCTACACCTTC. The encoded protein is CSVDYGTGGYGYTF.